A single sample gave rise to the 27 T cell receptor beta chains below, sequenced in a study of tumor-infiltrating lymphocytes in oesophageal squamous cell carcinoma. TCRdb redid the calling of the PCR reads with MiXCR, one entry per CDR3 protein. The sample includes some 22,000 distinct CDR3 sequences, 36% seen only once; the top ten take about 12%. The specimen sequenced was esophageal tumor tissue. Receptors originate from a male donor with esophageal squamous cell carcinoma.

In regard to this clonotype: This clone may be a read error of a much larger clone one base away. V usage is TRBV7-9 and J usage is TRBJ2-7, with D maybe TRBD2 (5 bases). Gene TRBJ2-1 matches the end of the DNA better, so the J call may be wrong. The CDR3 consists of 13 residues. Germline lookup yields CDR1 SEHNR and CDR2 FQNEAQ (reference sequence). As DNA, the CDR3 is TGTGCCAGCAGCGAGGGTCCCATCTACGAGCAGTTCTTC. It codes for CASSEGPIYEQFF.

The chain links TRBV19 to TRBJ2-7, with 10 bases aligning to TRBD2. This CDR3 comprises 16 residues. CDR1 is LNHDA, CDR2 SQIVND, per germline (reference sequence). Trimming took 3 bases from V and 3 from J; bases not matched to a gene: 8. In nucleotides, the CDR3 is TGTGCCAGTAGTATTAGCTCAGCGGGAGGGTACTACGAGCAGTACTTC. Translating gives CASSISSAGGYYEQYF.

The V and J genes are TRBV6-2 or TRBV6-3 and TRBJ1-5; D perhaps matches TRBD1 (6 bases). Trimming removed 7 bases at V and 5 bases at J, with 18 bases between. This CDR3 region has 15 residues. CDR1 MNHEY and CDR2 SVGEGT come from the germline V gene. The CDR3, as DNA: TGTGCCAGCAAAACGACAGGAAGAATCTATCAGCCCCAGCATTTT. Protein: CASKTTGRIYQPQHF.

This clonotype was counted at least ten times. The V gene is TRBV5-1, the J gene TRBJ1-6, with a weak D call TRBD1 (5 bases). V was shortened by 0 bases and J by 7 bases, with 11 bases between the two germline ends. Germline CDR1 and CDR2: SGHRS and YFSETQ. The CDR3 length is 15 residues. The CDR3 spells CASSLAGGENSPLHF. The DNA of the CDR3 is TGCGCCAGCAGCTTGGCCGGGGGAGAAAATTCACCCCTCCACTTT.

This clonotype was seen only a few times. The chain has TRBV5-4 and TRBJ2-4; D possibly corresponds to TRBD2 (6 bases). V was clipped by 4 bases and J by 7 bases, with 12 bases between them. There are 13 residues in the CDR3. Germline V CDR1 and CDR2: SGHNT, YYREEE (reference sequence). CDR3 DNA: TGTGCCAGCAGCCTATGGACTACCAACATTCAGTACTTC. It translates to CASSLWTTNIQYF.

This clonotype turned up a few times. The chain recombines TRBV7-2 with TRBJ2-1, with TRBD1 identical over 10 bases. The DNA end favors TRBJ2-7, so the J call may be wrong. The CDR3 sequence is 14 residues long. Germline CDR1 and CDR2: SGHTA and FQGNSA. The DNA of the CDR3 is TGTGCCAGCAGACGGACAGGGGGGGTCTACGAGCAGTACTTC. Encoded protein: CASRRTGGVYEQYF.

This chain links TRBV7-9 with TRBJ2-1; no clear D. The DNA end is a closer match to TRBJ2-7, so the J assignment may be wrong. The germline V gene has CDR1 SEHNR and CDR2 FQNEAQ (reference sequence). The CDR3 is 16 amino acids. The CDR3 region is CASSLAGWVLYNEQYF. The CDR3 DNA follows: TGTGCCAGCAGCTTAGCAGGGTGGGTCCTTTACAATGAGCAGTACTTC.

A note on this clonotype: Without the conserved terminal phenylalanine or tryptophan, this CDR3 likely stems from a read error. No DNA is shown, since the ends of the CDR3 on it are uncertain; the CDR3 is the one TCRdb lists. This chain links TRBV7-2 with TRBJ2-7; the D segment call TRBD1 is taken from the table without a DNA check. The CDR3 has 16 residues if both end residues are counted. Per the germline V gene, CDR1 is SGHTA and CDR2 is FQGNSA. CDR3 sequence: CASSSGQGASGYTFGS.

CDR3 DNA: TGTGCCAGCAGCGCCGGGCCGCAAGAGACCCAGTACTTC. Its translation is CASSAGPQETQYF. The chain employs TRBV7-6 and TRBJ2-5; no definite D call. CDR3 length equals 13 residues. The V end was cut by 5 bases, the J end by 2 bases, with 9 bases between. The germline V gene has CDR1 SGHVS and CDR2 FNYEAQ.

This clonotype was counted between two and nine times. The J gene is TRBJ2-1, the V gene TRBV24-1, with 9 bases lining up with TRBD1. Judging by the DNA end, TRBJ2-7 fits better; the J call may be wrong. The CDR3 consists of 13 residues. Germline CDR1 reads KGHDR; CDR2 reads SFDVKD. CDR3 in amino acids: CAACRDRVHEQYF. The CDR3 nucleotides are TGTGCCGCCTGCCGGGACAGGGTCCACGAGCAGTACTTC.

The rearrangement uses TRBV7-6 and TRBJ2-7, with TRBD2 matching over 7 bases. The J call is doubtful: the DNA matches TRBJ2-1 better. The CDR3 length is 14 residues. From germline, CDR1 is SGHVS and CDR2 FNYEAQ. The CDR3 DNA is TGTGCCAGCAGGAAAAGCGGGACCCCCAATGAGCAGTTCTTC. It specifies CASRKSGTPNEQFF.

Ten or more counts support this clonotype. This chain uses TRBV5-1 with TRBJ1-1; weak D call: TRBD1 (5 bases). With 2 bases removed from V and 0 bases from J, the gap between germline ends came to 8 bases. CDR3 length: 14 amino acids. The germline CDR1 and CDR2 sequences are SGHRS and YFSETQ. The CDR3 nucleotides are TGCGCCAGCAGCTTTGGGGGGATGAACACTGAAGCTTTCTTT. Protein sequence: CASSFGGMNTEAFF.

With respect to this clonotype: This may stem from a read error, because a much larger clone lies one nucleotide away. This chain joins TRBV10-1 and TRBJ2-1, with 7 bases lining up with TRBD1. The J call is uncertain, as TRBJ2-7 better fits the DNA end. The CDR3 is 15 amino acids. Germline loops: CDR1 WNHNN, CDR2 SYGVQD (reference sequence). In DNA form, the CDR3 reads TGCGCCATCTCCACCCCCGGGACAGCTTACAATGAGCAGTACTTC. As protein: CAISTPGTAYNEQYF.

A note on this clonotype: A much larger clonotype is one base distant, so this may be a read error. CDR3 DNA sequence: TGTGCCAGCAGCGCCGAGGCCAACAATGAGCAGTACTTC. This translates into CASSAEANNEQYF. The chain couples TRBV9 to TRBJ2-1, with unresolved D. The J call may be faulty, since TRBJ2-7 better matches the DNA end. CDR1 and CDR2 (germline): SGDLS, YYNGEE. CDR3 size: 13 residues.

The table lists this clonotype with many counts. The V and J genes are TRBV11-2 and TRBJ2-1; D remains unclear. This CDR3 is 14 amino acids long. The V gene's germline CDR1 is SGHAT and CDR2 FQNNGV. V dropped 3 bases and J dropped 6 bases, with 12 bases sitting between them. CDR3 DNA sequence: TGTGCCAGCAGCTTGGGCGGAACCCTCAATGAGCAGTTCTTC. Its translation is CASSLGGTLNEQFF.

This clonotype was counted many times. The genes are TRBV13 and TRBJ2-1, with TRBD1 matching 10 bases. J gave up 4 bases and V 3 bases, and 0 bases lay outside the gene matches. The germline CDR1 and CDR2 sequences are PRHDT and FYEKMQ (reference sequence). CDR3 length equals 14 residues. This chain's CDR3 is CASSLGQGYNEQFF. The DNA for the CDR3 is TGTGCCAGCAGCTTGGGACAGGGGTACAATGAGCAGTTCTTC.

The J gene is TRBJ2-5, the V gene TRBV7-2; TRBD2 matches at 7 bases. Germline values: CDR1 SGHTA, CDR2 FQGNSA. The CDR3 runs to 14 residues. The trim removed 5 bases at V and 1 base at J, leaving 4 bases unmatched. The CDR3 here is CASSPTSTQETQYF. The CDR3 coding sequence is TGTGCCAGCAGCCCGACTAGCACCCAAGAGACCCAGTACTTC.

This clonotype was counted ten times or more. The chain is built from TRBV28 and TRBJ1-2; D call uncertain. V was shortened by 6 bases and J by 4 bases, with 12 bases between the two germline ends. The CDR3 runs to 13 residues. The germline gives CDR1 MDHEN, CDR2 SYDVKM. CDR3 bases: TGTGCCAGCAGCCCTGAGGCGGTCTATGGCTACACCTTC. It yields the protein CASSPEAVYGYTF.

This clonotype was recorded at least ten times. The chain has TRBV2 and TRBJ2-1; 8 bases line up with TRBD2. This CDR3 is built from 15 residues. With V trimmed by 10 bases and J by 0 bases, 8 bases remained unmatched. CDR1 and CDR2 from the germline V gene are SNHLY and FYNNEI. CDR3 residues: CATLSGRDSYNEQFF. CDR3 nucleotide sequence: TGTGCCACCCTAAGCGGGAGAGACTCCTACAATGAGCAGTTCTTC.

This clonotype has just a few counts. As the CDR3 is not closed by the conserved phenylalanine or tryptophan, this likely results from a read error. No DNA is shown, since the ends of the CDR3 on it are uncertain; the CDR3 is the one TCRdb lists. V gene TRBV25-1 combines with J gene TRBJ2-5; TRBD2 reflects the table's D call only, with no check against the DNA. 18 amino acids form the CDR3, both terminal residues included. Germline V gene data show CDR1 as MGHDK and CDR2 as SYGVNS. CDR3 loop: CASSGKACSGANVLTFGN.

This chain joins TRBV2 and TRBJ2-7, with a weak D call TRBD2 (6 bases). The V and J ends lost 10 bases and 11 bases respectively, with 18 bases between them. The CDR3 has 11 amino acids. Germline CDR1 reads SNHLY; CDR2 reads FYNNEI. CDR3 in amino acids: CATSEEGRKYF. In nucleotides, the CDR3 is TGTGCCACATCCGAGGAGGGGCGTAAGTACTTC.

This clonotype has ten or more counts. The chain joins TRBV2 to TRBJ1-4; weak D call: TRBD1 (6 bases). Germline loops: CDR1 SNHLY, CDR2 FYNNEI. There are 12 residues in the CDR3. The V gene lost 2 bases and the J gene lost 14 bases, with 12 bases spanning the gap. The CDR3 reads CASSERGGNLFF. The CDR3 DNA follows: TGTGCCAGCAGTGAAAGGGGGGGGAACCTGTTTTTT. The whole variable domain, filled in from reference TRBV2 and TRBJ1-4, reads EPEVTQTPSHQVTQMGQEVILRCVPISNHLYFYWYRQILGQKVEFLVSFYNNEISEKSEIFDDQFSVERPDGSNFTLKIRSTKLEDSAMYFCASSERGGNLFFGSGTQLSVL.

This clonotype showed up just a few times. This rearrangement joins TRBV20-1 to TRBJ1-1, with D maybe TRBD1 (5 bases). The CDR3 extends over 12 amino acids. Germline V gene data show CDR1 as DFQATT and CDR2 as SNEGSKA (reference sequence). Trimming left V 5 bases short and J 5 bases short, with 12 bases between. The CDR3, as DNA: TGCAGTGCTTGGGACTTGGCAACTGAAGCTTTCTTT. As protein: CSAWDLATEAFF.

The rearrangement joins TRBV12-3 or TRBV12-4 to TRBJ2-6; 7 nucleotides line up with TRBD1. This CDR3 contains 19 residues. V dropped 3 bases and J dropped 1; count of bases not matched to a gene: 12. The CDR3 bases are TGTGCCAGCAGTTTTAGGGGGCTGAGCCCGTTTTCTGGGGCCAACGTCCTGACTTTC. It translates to CASSFRGLSPFSGANVLTF.

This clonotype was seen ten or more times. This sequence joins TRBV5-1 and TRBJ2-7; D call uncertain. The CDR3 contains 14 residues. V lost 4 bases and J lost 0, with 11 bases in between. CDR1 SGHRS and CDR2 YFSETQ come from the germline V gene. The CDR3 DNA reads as TGCGCCAGCAGCGGGGAAGCCATCTCCTACGAGCAGTACTTC. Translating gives CASSGEAISYEQYF.

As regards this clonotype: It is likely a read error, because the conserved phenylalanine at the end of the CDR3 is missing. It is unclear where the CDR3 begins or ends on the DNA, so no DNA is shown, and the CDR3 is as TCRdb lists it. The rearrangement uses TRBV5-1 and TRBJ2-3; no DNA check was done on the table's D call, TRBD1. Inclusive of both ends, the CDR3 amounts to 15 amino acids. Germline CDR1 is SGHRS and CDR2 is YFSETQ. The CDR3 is CASSLTGSDEQYFGP.

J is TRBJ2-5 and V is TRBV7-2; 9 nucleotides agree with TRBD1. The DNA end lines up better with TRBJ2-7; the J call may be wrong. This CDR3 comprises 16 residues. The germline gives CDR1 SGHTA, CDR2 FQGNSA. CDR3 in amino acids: CASSLVGTGKIYEQYF. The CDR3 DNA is TGTGCCAGCAGCTTAGTCGGGACAGGGAAAATCTACGAGCAGTACTTC.